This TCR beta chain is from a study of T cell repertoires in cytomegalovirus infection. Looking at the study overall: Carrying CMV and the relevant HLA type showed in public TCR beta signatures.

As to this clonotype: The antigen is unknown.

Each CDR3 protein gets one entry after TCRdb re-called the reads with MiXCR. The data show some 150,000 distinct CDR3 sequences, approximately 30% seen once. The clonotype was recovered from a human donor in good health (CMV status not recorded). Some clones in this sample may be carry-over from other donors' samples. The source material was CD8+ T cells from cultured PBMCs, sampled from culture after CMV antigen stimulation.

The CDR3 DNA sequence: TGTGCCAGCAGCTTAGCTGGACAGAATGAAGCTTTCTTT. It encodes CASSLAGQNEAFF. The chain combines TRBV7-4 with TRBJ1-1, with D possibly matching TRBD1 (6 bases). Germline values: CDR1 SGHVT, CDR2 SQSDAQ. This CDR3 is 13 amino acids long. V dropped 0 bases and J dropped 7 bases, with 9 bases sitting between them.